This T cell receptor beta chain came from a study of cytomegalovirus exposure and HLA in healthy donors. The V and J ends lost 3 bases and 1 base respectively, with 10 bases between them. This CDR3 is built from 14 residues. The germline gives CDR1 SGDLS, CDR2 YYNGEE. Primers: 60 Vbeta forward and 13 Jbeta reverse. Only in-frame clones appear in the TCRdb table, and some are missing; sequencing was by immunoSEQ multiplex PCR. The sample carries 90,000 or so clones, roughly 74% recorded once. This clone was counted between two and nine times. The receptor comes from a woman younger than 30 in good health and CMV-seropositive. Input material: PBMCs. The chain combines TRBV9 with TRBJ1-1; D possibly corresponds to TRBD1 (5 bases). The CDR3 reads CASSASTGNTEAFF. DNA for the CDR3: TGTGCCAGCAGCGCCTCCACAGGGAACACTGAAGCTTTCTTT.